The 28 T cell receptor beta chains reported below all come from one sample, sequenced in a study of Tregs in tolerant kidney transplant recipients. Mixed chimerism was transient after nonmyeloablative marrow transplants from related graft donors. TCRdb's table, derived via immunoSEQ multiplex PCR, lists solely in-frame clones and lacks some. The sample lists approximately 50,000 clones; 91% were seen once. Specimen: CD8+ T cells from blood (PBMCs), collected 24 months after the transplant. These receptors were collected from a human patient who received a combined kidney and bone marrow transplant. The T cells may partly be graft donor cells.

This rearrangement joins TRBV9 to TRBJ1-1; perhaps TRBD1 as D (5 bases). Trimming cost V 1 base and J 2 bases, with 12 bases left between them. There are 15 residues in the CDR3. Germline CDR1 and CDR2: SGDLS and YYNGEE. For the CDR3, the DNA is TGTGCCAGCAGCGTAACCGACAGTCAAAACACTGAAGCTTTCTTT. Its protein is CASSVTDSQNTEAFF.

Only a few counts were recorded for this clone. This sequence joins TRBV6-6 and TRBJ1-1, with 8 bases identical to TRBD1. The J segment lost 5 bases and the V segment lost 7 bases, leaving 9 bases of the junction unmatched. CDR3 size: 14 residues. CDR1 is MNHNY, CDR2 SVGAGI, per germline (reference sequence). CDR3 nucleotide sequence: TGTGCCAGCACGCCCGACACAGGGGGTACTGAAGCTTTCTTT. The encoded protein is CASTPDTGGTEAFF.

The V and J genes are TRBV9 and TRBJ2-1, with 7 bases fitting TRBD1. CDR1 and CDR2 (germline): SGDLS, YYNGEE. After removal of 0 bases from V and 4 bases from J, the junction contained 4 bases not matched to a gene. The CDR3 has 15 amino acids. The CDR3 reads CASSVGDSSYNEQFF. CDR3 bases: TGTGCCAGCAGCGTAGGGGACAGCTCTTACAATGAGCAGTTCTTC.

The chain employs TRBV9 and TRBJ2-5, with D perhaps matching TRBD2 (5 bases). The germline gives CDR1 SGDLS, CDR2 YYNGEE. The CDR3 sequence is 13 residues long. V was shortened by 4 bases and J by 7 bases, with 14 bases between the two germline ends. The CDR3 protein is CASSLGDSGTQYF. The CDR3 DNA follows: TGTGCCAGCAGCCTCGGGGATTCGGGGACCCAGTACTTC.

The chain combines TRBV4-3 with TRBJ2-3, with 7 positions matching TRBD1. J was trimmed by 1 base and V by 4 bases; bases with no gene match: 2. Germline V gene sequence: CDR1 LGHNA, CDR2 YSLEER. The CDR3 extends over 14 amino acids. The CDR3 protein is CASSPGQGTDTQYF. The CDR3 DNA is TGCGCCAGCAGCCCCGGACAGGGCACAGATACGCAGTATTTT.

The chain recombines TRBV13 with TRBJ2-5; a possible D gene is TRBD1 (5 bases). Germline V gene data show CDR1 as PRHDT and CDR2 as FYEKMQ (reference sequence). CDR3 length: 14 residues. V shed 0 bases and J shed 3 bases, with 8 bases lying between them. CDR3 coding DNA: TGTGCCAGCAGCTTAGGGACAGCTGAAGAGACCCAGTACTTC. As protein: CASSLGTAEETQYF.

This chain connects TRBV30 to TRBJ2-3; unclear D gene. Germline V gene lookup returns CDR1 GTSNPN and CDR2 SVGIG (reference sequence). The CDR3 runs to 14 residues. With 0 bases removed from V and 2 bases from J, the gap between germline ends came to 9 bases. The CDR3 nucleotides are TGTGCCTGGAGTGTAGGCGGCCTCACAGATACGCAGTATTTT. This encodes CAWSVGGLTDTQYF.

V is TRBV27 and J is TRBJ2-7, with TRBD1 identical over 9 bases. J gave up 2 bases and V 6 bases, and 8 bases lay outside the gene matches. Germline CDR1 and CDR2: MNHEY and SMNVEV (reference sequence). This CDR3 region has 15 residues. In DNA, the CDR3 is TGTGCCAGCAGAGTGGGACAGGGTAATCCCTACGAGCAGTACTTC. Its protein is CASRVGQGNPYEQYF.

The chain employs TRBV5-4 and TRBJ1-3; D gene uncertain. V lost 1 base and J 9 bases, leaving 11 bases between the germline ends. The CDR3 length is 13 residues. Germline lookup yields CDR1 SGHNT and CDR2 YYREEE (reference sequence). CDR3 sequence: CASSLWSGSTIYF. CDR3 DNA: TGTGCCAGCAGCTTGTGGAGTGGCAGCACCATATATTTT.

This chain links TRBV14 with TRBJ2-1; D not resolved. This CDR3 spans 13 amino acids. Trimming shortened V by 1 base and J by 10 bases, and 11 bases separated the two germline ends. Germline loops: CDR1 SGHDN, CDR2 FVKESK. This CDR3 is CASSQVVRSEQFF. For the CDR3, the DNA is TGTGCCAGCAGCCAAGTCGTCCGGAGCGAGCAGTTCTTC.

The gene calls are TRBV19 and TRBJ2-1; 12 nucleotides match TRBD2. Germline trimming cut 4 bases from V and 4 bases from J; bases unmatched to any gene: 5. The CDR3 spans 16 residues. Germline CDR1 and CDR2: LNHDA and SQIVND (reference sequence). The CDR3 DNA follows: TGTGCCAGTAGTACCAGACTAGCGGGAGATTACAATGAGCAGTTCTTC. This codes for CASSTRLAGDYNEQFF.

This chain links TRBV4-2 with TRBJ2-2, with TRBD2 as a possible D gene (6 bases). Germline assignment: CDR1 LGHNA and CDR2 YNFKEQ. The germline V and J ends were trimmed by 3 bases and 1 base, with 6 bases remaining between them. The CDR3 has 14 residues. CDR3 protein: CASSQGLNTGELFF. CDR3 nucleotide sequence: TGTGCCAGCAGCCAGGGACTGAACACCGGGGAGCTGTTTTTT.

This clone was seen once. CDR3 in amino acids: CASSADWEQFF. CDR3 in DNA: TGTGCCAGCAGCGCCGACTGGGAGCAGTTCTTC. The chain couples TRBV9 to TRBJ2-1; no reliable D call. The V end lost 3 bases, the J end lost 10 bases, and 8 bases lay between the germline ends. Germline V gene sequence: CDR1 SGDLS, CDR2 YYNGEE. The CDR3 loop spans 11 amino acids.

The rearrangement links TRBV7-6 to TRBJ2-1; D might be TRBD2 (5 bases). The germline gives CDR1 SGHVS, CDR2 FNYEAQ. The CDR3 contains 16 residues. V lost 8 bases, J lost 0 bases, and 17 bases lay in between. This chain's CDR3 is CASRPWVASSYNEQFF. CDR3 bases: TGTGCCAGCCGGCCTTGGGTAGCGAGCTCCTACAATGAGCAGTTCTTC. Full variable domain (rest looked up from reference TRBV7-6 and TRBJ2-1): GAGVSQSPRYKVTKRGQDVALRCDPISGHVSLYWYRQALGQGPEFLTYFNYEAQQDKSGLPNDRFSAERPEGSISTLTIQRTEQRDSAMYRCASRPWVASSYNEQFFGPGTRLTVL.

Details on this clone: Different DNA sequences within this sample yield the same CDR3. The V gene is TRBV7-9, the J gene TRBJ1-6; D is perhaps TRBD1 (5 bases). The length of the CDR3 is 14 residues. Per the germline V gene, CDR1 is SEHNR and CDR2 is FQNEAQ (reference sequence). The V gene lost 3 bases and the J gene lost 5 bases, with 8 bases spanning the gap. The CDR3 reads CASSFGGNNSPLHF. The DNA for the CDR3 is TGTGCCAGCAGCTTCGGGGGGAATAATTCACCCCTCCACTTT. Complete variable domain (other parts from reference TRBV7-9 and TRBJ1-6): DTGVSQNPRHKITKRGQNVTFRCDPISEHNRLYWYRQTLGQGPEFLTYFQNEAQLEKSRLLSDRFSAERPKGSFSTLEIQRTEQGDSAMYLCASSFGGNNSPLHFGNGTRLTVT.

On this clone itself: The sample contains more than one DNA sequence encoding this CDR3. CDR3 loop: CASSPNRGDTEAFF. The CDR3 DNA sequence: TGTGCCAGCAGCCCGAACAGGGGAGACACTGAAGCTTTCTTT. The V gene is TRBV7-9, the J gene TRBJ1-1; the match to TRBD1 covers 7 bases. Trimming cost V 5 bases and J 3 bases; bases outside gene matches: 6. Germline V lookup: CDR1 SEHNR, CDR2 FQNEAQ (reference sequence). The CDR3 has 14 residues.

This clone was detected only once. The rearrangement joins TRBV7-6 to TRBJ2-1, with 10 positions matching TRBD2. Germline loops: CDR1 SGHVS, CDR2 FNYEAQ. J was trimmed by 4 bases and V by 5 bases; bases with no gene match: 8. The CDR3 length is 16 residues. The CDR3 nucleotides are TGTGCCAGCAGCAGAAGAGCGGGAGGGGGTTACAATGAGCAGTTCTTC. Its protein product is CASSRRAGGGYNEQFF.

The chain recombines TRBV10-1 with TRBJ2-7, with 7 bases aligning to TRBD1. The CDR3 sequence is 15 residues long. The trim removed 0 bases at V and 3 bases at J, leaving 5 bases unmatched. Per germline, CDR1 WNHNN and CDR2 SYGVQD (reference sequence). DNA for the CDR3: TGCGCCAGCAGTGAGTCGAGACAGGGAATCTACGAGCAGTACTTC. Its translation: CASSESRQGIYEQYF.

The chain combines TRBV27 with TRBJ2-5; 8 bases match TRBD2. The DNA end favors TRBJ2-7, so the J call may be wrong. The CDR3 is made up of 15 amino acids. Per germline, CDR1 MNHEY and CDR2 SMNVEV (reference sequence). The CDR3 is CASSLSGGGTYEQYF. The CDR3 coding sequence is TGTGCCAGCAGTTTATCCGGGGGGGGAACCTACGAGCAGTACTTC.

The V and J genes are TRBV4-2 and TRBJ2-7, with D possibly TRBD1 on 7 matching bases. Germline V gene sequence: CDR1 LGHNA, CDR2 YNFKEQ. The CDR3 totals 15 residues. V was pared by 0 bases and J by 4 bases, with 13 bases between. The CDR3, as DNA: TGTGCCAGCAGCCAAGAAGAGACAGGGAGGTACGAGCAGTACTTC. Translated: CASSQEETGRYEQYF.

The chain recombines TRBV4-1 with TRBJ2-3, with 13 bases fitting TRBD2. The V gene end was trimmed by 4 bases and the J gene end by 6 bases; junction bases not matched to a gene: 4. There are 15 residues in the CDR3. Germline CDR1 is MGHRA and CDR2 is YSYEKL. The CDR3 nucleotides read TGCGCCAGCAGCCGTACTAGCGGGGGGGACGATACGCAGTATTTT. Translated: CASSRTSGGDDTQYF.

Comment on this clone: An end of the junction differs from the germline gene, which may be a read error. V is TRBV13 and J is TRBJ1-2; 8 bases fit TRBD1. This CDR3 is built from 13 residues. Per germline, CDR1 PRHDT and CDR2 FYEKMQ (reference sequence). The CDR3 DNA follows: TGTGCCAGCAGCAACCGGGACAGGTTTCAAATAGACTTC. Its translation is CASSNRDRFQIDF.

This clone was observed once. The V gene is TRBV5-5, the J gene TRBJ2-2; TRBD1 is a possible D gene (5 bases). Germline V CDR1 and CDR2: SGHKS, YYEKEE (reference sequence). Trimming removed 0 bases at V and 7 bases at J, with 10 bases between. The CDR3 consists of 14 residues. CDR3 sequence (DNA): TGTGCCAGCAGCTTGGAACCCAGGGTCGGGGAGCTGTTTTTT. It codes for CASSLEPRVGELFF.

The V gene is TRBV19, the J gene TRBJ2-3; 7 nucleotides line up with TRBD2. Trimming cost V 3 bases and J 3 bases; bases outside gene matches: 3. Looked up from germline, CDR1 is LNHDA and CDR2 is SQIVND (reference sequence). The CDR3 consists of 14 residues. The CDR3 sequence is CASSMGRETDTQYF. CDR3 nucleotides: TGTGCCAGTAGTATGGGGCGGGAGACAGATACGCAGTATTTT. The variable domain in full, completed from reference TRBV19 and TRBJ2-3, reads DGGITQSPKYLFRKEGQNVTLSCEQNLNHDAMYWYRQDPGQGLRLIYYSQIVNDFQKGDIAEGYSVSREKKESFPLTVTSAQKNPTAFYLCASSMGRETDTQYFGPGTRLTVL.

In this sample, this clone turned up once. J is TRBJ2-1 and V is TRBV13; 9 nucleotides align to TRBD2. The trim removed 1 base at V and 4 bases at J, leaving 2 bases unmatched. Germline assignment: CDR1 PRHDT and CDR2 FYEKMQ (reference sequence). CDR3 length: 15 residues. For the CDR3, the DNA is TGTGCCAGCAGCTTAGAAGCGGGGGGTTACAATGAGCAGTTCTTC. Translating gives CASSLEAGGYNEQFF.

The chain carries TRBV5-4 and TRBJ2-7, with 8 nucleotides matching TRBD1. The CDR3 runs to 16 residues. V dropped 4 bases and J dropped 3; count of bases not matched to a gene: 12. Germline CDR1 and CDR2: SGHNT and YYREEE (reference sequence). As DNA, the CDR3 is TGTGCCAGCAGCCTTCCTTCAGGGGGCATCGGCTACGAGCAGTACTTC. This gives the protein CASSLPSGGIGYEQYF.

The CDR3 here is CASSYRDRINNEQFF. The CDR3 DNA is TGTGCCAGCAGCTACCGGGACAGGATCAACAATGAGCAGTTCTTC. The chain is built from TRBV7-9 and TRBJ2-1; TRBD1 matches 8 bases. The V and J ends lost 4 bases and 5 bases, in that order; junction bases with no gene match: 7. The CDR3 is 15 residues long. Germline CDR1 SEHNR, CDR2 FQNEAQ (reference sequence).

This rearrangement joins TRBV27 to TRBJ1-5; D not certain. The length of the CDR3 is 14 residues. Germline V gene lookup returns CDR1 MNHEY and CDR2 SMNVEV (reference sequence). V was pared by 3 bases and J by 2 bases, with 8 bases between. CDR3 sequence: CASSFGQGNQPQHF. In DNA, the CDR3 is TGTGCCAGCAGTTTTGGTCAGGGCAATCAGCCCCAGCATTTT.